A selection of T cell receptor beta chains follows, all from one sample in a study of early T cells in non-severe SARS-CoV-2 infection. TCRdb processed the 5' RACE reads anew with MiXCR; each CDR3 protein has one entry. The sample lists about 99,000 distinct CDR3 sequences, 16% seen once, with 1.3% in the top ten. The source material was whole blood. These TCRs come from an adult who was a healthcare worker with PCR-confirmed SARS-CoV-2 infection or an uninfected control (not recorded which). Both conserved end residues are trimmed from each CDR3. Fields, in order: CDR3 protein, V gene, J gene.

SAGRTSGYNEQF,TRBV20-1,TRBJ2-1
ASSPPMSSGAKNIQY,TRBV18,TRBJ2-4
ASSPTMNTEAF,TRBV4-3,TRBJ1-1
ASSQAHPLGRGNEQF,TRBV14,TRBJ2-1
SVDYGTGTYEQY,TRBV29-1,TRBJ2-7
ASSQGTSLQETQY,TRBV3-1,TRBJ2-5
ASSQGRSSGYNEQF,TRBV4-3,TRBJ2-1
ASSLMFGIYNEQF,TRBV11-2,TRBJ2-1
ASTSPPSTSNEQF,TRBV11-2,TRBJ2-1
ASSSPKEGYTGELF,TRBV7-9,TRBJ2-2
ASSSMRTTGETQY,TRBV28,TRBJ2-5
ASSLGRNLYEQY,TRBV13,TRBJ2-7
ASSLRTGSITDTQY,TRBV5-1,TRBJ2-3
ASSQDPPGGTHKTQY,TRBV4-1,TRBJ2-5
ASSLDGTGVEQY,TRBV13,TRBJ2-7
ASSLVLRQPQH,TRBV12-3/TRBV12-4,TRBJ1-5
ASSLRRRGNSGNTIY,TRBV23-1,TRBJ1-3
SARDQGKTAYEQY,TRBV20-1,TRBJ2-7
ASRWRENTGELF,TRBV6-2/TRBV6-3,TRBJ2-2
ASSLAPLQGVEETQY,TRBV7-2,TRBJ2-5
ASGTDRNTEAF,TRBV12-5,TRBJ1-1
ASSDSREILEQY,TRBV10-1,TRBJ2-7
ASSLFGGPPYNEQF,TRBV27,TRBJ2-1